The rows below give T cell receptor beta chains drawn from one sample of a study of T cells in Graves' hyperthyroidism and ophthalmopathy. Each CDR3 protein gets one entry after TCRdb re-called the multiplex PCR reads with MiXCR. The table has a few hundred thousand distinct CDR3 sequences, about 15% seen once. Material for sequencing was blood. These receptors were collected from a woman younger than 30 with Graves' hyperthyroidism. CDR3s include the opening cysteine and the closing phenylalanine or tryptophan. The D gene is left open where the match is weak. Size is omitted from some rows. Given values are once, few, many or a class for expanded clones.

many	TRBV11-2	TRBD2	TRBJ2-2	TGTGCCAGCAGCTTCCCGGCGGGGGTGAACACCGGGGAGCTGTTTTTT	CASSFPAGVNTGELFF
NA	TRBV11-3	TRBD2	TRBJ2-7	TGTGCCAGCACCCCGGTAGCGGGAGCAGACTACGAGCAGTACTTC	CASTPVAGADYEQYF
many	TRBV7-8	NA	TRBJ1-1	TGTGCCAGCAGCAATAGACTGCCCATGAACACTGAAGCTTTCTTT	CASSNRLPMNTEAFF
NA	TRBV5-4	TRBD1	TRBJ2-2	TGTGCCAGCAGCTGGGGGACAGGGCACGGGGAGCTGTTTTTT	CASSWGTGHGELFF
many	TRBV7-2	NA	TRBJ2-1	TGTGCCAGCAGCTCCGGGACAACCTTTTACAATGAGCAGTTCTTC	CASSSGTTFYNEQFF
many	TRBV2	NA	TRBJ2-1	TGTGCCAGCAGTGACCCGAAAGGCTCCTACAATGAGCAGTTCTTC	CASSDPKGSYNEQFF
many	TRBV9	NA	TRBJ2-7	TGTGCCAGCAGCGTAGCGTTTAGGGGAGGAGAGCAGTACTTC	CASSVAFRGGEQYF
NA	TRBV7-9	NA	TRBJ1-2	TGTGCCAGCAGGCGGGGAACCGACTATGGCTACACCTTC	CASRRGTDYGYTF
NA	TRBV19	NA	TRBJ2-5	TGTGCCAGTAGTATAGGGAACAGCCAAGAGACCCAGTACTTC	CASSIGNSQETQYF
NA	TRBV11-1	TRBD2	TRBJ2-1	TGTGCCAGCAGCTTTTGGGTAACTAGCGGGAGGGCCACCTACAATGAGCAGTTCTTC	CASSFWVTSGRATYNEQFF
NA	TRBV7-9	TRBD2	TRBJ2-1	TGTGCCAGCAGCTTAGCCCTAGCGGGAGTCAGGAATGAGCAGTTCTTC	CASSLALAGVRNEQFF
many	TRBV6-1	TRBD1	TRBJ1-1	TGTGCCAGCAGCGGACAGGGCGGTCTGACAACTGAAGCTTTCTTT	CASSGQGGLTTEAFF
many	TRBV12-3/TRBV12-4	NA	TRBJ2-1	TGTGCCAGCAGCCTACCGCGGAATGAGCAGTTCTTC	CASSLPRNEQFF
many	TRBV12-3/TRBV12-4	NA	TRBJ2-5	TGTGCCAGCAGTTTTGTGGGAGAGACCCAGTACTTC	CASSFVGETQYF
NA	TRBV14	NA	TRBJ1-1	TGTGCCAGCACCCCTCGGGGGTTGAACACTGAAGCTTTCTTT	CASTPRGLNTEAFF
many	TRBV3-1	TRBD1	TRBJ1-1	TGTGCCAGCAGCCCCACACAGGGGACGCCCTACACTGAAGCTTTCTTT	CASSPTQGTPYTEAFF
few	TRBV24-1	TRBD2	TRBJ2-7	TGTGCCACCAGTGGGACTAGCGGGAATTCTTTCTACGAGCAGTACTTC	CATSGTSGNSFYEQYF
few	TRBV25-1	NA	TRBJ1-6	TGTGCCAGCAGTGAATGGGGTGCAGTTGATAATTCACCCCTCCACTTT	CASSEWGAVDNSPLHF
few	TRBV11-3	NA	TRBJ2-4	TGTGCCAGCAGCTTAGTACCGCCGAGTAGGGGCATTCAGTACTTC	CASSLVPPSRGIQYF
NA	TRBV2	TRBD2	TRBJ2-1	TGTGCCAGCAGGCCCCTAGCGGGGGGCAATGAGCAGTTCTTC	CASRPLAGGNEQFF
many	TRBV12-3/TRBV12-4	NA	TRBJ1-1	TGTGCCAGCAGTTTAGGGACGCTTAAGAGAGCGGCTTTCTTT	CASSLGTLKRAAFF
few	TRBV27	TRBD1	TRBJ2-1	TGTGCCAGCACCTCGGGACAGGGGGTCTACAATGAGCAGTTCTTC	CASTSGQGVYNEQFF
NA	TRBV5-8	TRBD2	TRBJ2-7	TGTGCCAGCAGCCAGCCGGGACTAGCGGGAGTGGAGCAGTACTTC	CASSQPGLAGVEQYF
many	TRBV20-1	TRBD2	TRBJ2-7	TGCAGTGCTAACGGACTAGCGGGCGACCTTGGGGAGCAGTACTTC	CSANGLAGDLGEQYF
NA	TRBV27	NA	TRBJ2-5	TGTGCCAGCAGTTTATCTTTGACCAGGGGAAAACGATGGGGGCAAGAGACCCAGTACTTC	CASSLSLTRGKRWGQETQYF
NA	TRBV2	TRBD2	TRBJ2-1	TGTGCCAGCAATTCTGCTAGCGGGAACTTATACAATGAGCAGTTCTTC	CASNSASGNLYNEQFF
many	TRBV6-1	NA	TRBJ2-5	TGTGCCAGCACAAGGCCAGGGGAGACCCAGTACTTC	CASTRPGETQYF
many	TRBV6-1	NA	TRBJ1-5	TGTGCCAGCAGTGGTTTCGGGCAGCCCCAGCATTTT	CASSGFGQPQHF
NA	TRBV20-1	NA	TRBJ2-1	TGCAGTGCTAGAGGTAGAAACAGTTATGAGCAGTTCTTC	CSARGRNSYEQFF
many	TRBV3-1	NA	TRBJ2-3	TGTGCCAGCAGCCAAGTTACGACGGGGGATACGCAGTATTTT	CASSQVTTGDTQYF
NA	TRBV27	NA	TRBJ2-5	TGTGCCAGCAGTGGATTTCCAACGGAGACCCAGTACTTC	CASSGFPTETQYF
many	TRBV9	NA	TRBJ2-1	TGTGCCAGCAGCGTAGCGGGCTTGGCATCTGGTCCCAATGAGCAGTTCTTC	CASSVAGLASGPNEQFF
NA	TRBV20-1	TRBD2	TRBJ2-1	TGCAGTGCTATAGCGGGAGGGCTGGATGAGCAGTTCTTC	CSAIAGGLDEQFF